These 12 T cell receptor beta chains were sequenced from one sample in a study of shared clonotypes between healthy human individuals. Naive CD8 cells comprised CD45RO-negative, CCR7-positively selected cells, excluding terminally differentiated effector memory CD45RA+ cells. Method: immunoSEQ multiplex PCR; TCRdb's copy keeps in-frame clones and lacks some. The sample includes around 1,900,000 clones, around 93% of them seen just once. The sequenced material came from naive CD8+ T cells from PBMCs. The receptor source for this set is a man between 18 and 29 years old in good health. Some clones in this sample may be carry-over from other donors' samples.

This sequence joins TRBV19 and TRBJ1-1; 8 nucleotides line up with TRBD1. Germline V CDR1 and CDR2: LNHDA, SQIVND (reference sequence). V was pared by 6 bases and J by 3 bases, with 3 bases of the junction left unmatched. The CDR3 is 13 amino acids. The CDR3 reads CASRTGVDTEAFF. In DNA, the CDR3 is TGTGCCAGTAGGACAGGGGTAGACACTGAAGCTTTCTTT.

The rearrangement links TRBV27 to TRBJ2-1; TRBD1 matches 7 bases. V shed 7 bases, J shed 4 bases, and the junction held 4 bases outside the gene matches. Germline lookup yields CDR1 MNHEY and CDR2 SMNVEV (reference sequence). The CDR3 consists of 13 residues. The CDR3 DNA reads as TGTGCCAGCACCCCCAGGGGGTACAATGAGCAGTTCTTC. It specifies CASTPRGYNEQFF.

The rearrangement uses TRBV6-1 and TRBJ2-1, with D tentatively TRBD1 (5 bases). Trimming took 4 bases from V and 7 from J, leaving 14 bases between them. Per germline, CDR1 MNHNS and CDR2 SASEGT. The CDR3 consists of 14 residues. CDR3 nucleotides: TGTGCCAGCAGTGGACCTTCCAGGGTAAATGAGCAGTTCTTC. Its translation: CASSGPSRVNEQFF.

The chain has TRBV27 and TRBJ1-1, with 7 bases matching TRBD1. The CDR3 contains 14 residues. V trimming: 7 bases; J trimming: 5 bases; junction bases outside the gene matches: 10. CDR1 is MNHEY and CDR2 is SMNVEV in the germline V gene (reference sequence). The CDR3 loop reads CASTSDLQGTEAFF. CDR3 coding DNA: TGTGCCAGCACTTCCGACCTACAGGGGACTGAAGCTTTCTTT.

The rearrangement links TRBV6-1 to TRBJ2-3; D not certain. The ends were cut back, 6 bases at V and 4 bases at J, with 8 bases in the middle. The CDR3 sequence is 12 residues long. Per the germline V gene, CDR1 is MNHNS and CDR2 is SASEGT. Here the CDR3 reads CASRQLSDTQYF. Written as DNA, the CDR3 is TGTGCCAGCAGGCAACTATCAGATACGCAGTATTTT.

V usage is TRBV13 and J usage is TRBJ2-7; 8 nucleotides agree with TRBD2. Per the germline V gene, CDR1 is PRHDT and CDR2 is FYEKMQ (reference sequence). V lost 6 bases and J lost 5; bases outside the gene matches: 9. The CDR3 is made up of 14 amino acids. CDR3 nucleotide sequence: TGTGCCAGCAGGGTTTCGGGAGGGGTTAACGAGCAGTACTTC. This encodes CASRVSGGVNEQYF. The whole variable domain, filled in from reference TRBV13 and TRBJ2-7, reads AAGVIQSPRHLIKEKRETATLKCYPIPRHDTVYWYQQGPGQDPQFLISFYEKMQSDKGSIPDRFSAQQFSDYHSELNMSSLELGDSALYFCASRVSGGVNEQYFGPGTRLTVT.

The chain is built from TRBV7-6 and TRBJ2-1, with 7 bases lining up with TRBD2. The CDR3 runs 15 residues. CDR1 SGHVS and CDR2 FNYEAQ come from the germline V gene. V gave up 2 bases and J gave up 0 bases; unmatched junction bases: 1. CDR3 nucleotide sequence: TGTGCCAGCAGCTTACTAGCGGACTCCTACAATGAGCAGTTCTTC. Protein: CASSLLADSYNEQFF.

CDR3 in DNA: TGTGCCAGCAGTGAGCTCTGGGGGCGGAACACTGAAGCTTTCTTT. As protein: CASSELWGRNTEAFF. V gene TRBV6-1 combines with J gene TRBJ1-1; a possible D gene is TRBD1 (6 bases). The germline gives CDR1 MNHNS, CDR2 SASEGT. CDR3 length: 15 amino acids. V lost 3 bases and J lost 1, with 12 bases in between.

This clone has more than one count but fewer than ten. The genes are TRBV4-2 and TRBJ1-1; D perhaps matches TRBD1 (5 bases). The V gene's germline CDR1 is LGHNA and CDR2 YNFKEQ. There are 14 residues in the CDR3. The V and J ends lost 1 base and 4 bases respectively, with 10 bases between them. Written as DNA, the CDR3 is TGTGCCAGCAGCCAAGGTTTAGGGGCCACTGAAGCTTTCTTT. Translated, it gives CASSQGLGATEAFF.

The gene calls are TRBV4-3 and TRBJ2-7; 10 bases are a match to TRBD1. Germline V gives CDR1 LGHNA, CDR2 YSLEER. This CDR3 region has 17 residues. J was trimmed by 4 bases and V by 3 bases; bases with no gene match: 12. As DNA, the CDR3 is TGCGCCAGCAGCCAGGACATGGGACAGGGGAACCTGTACGAGCAGTACTTC. Encoded protein: CASSQDMGQGNLYEQYF.

The CDR3 DNA sequence: TGTGCCAGCAGCCAATCGGGGGGCGGCTACGAGCAGTACTTC. The encoded protein is CASSQSGGGYEQYF. This chain connects TRBV16 to TRBJ2-7; the D gene could be TRBD1 or TRBD2 (6 bases each). The CDR3 is 14 amino acids. Germline lookup yields CDR1 KGHSY and CDR2 FQNENV. Trimming left V 0 bases short and J 3 bases short, with 9 bases between.

The V and J genes are TRBV25-1 and TRBJ2-5; D unclear. The germline V gene encodes CDR1 MGHDK and CDR2 SYGVNS. V was pared by 2 bases and J by 4 bases, with 14 bases between. There are 15 residues in the CDR3. The CDR3 DNA reads TGTGCCAGCAGTGAAGAAACACTCCTTGTAGAGACCCAGTACTTC. Residues: CASSEETLLVETQYF.